This T cell receptor beta chain appears in the sequencing data of a study of radiation and T cells in renal cell carcinoma. The study, taken as a whole, reports: Pretreatment tumor biopsies were lacking, so baseline clonotypes are unknown. Top tumor clonotypes rose in blood 2 weeks post-radiation, then contracted.

The sample's time point: blood 2 weeks post-SBRT. Treatment of the sample: 15 Gy SBRT to primary tumor, nephrectomy 4 weeks later. After SBRT, blood was collected at 2 and 4 weeks, plus baseline. This renal cell carcinoma was of the clear cell type. Details on this clone: Its antigen is unknown.

CDR1 ENHRY and CDR2 SYGVKD come from the germline V gene. V was clipped by 0 bases and J by 11 bases, with 13 bases between them. The CDR3 has 13 amino acids. Here immunoSEQ multiplex PCR was the method, and the copy in TCRdb shows in-frame clones only, minus some. The data hold about 60,000 clones, with around 78% observed a single time. V is TRBV10-3 and J is TRBJ1-2; D not certain. This sample comprised blood, obtained from a patient whose treatment included radiotherapy and nephrectomy. This clonotype was sampled from a man in his 60s with renal cell carcinoma. CDR3 in DNA: TGTGCCATCAGTGAGTCCGGGCTCGCCTTTTACACCTTC. This encodes CAISESGLAFYTF.